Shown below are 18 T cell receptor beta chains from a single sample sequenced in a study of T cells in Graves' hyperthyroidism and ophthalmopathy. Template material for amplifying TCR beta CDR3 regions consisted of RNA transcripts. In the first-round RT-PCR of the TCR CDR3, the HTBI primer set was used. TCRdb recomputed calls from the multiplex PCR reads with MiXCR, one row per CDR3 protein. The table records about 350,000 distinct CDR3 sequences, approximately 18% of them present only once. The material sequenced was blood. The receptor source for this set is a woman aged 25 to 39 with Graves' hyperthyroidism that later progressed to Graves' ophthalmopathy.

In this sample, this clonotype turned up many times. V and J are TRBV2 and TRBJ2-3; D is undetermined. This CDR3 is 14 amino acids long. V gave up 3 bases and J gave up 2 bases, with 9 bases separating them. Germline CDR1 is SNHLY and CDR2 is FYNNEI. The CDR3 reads CASSDVPFTDTQYF. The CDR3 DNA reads TGTGCCAGCAGTGACGTCCCTTTCACAGATACGCAGTATTTT. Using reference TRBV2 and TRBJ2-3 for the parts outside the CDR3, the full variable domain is EPEVTQTPSHQVTQMGQEVILRCVPISNHLYFYWYRQILGQKVEFLVSFYNNEISEKSEIFDDQFSVERPDGSNFTLKIRSTKLEDSAMYFCASSDVPFTDTQYFGPGTRLTVL.

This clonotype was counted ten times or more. The CDR3: CASSSRPQPDRSGGYTF. As DNA, the CDR3 is TGTGCCAGCAGTAGCAGACCTCAACCTGACAGGTCGGGCGGCTACACCTTC. The rearrangement uses TRBV12-3 or TRBV12-4 and TRBJ1-2; D is possibly TRBD1 (6 bases). The V end was cut by 5 bases, the J end by 8 bases, with 27 bases between. This CDR3 comprises 17 residues.

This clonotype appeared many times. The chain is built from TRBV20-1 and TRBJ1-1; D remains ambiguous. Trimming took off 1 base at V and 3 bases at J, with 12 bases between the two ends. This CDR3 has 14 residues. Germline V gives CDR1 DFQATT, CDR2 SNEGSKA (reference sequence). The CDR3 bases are TGCAGTGCTAGAGTTCCCAGGAGGGACACTGAAGCTTTCTTT. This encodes CSARVPRRDTEAFF.

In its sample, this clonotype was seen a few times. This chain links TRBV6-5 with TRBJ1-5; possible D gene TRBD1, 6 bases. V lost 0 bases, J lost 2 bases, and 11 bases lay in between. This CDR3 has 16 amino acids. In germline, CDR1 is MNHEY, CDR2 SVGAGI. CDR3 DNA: TGTGCCAGCAGTTACTCTCCACAGGGAGGCAATCAGCCCCAGCATTTT. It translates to CASSYSPQGGNQPQHF.

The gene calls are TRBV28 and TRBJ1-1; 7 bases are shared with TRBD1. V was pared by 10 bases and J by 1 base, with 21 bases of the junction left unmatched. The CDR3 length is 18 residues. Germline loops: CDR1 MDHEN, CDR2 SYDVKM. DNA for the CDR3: TGTGCCACACGAGGGTATTTACAGGGGCAGATGGAGAACACTGAAGCTTTCTTT. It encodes CATRGYLQGQMENTEAFF.

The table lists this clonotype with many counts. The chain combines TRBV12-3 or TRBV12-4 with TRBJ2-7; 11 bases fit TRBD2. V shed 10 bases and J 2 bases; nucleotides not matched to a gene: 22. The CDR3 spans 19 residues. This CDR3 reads CATLLISTSGNVRPYEQYF. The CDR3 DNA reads TGTGCCACCTTGTTAATTTCGACTAGCGGGAATGTTCGCCCCTACGAGCAGTACTTC.

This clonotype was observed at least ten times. The CDR3 nucleotides read TGTGCCAGCAGCTTAGATGGGACTAGCGGGTATGAGCAGTTCTTC. This translates into CASSLDGTSGYEQFF. This chain joins TRBV11-3 and TRBJ2-1; 12 nucleotides align to TRBD2. Germline CDR1 and CDR2: SGHNT and YENEEA. The CDR3 has 15 residues. Trimming removed 0 bases from V and 8 bases from J; junction bases left unmatched: 2.

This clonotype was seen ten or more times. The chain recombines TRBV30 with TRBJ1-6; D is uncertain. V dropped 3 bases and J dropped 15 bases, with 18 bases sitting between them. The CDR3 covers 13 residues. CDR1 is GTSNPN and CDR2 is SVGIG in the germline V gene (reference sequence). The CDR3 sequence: CAWSSTTVIGLHF. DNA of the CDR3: TGTGCCTGGAGCTCTACGACGGTTATAGGCCTCCACTTT.

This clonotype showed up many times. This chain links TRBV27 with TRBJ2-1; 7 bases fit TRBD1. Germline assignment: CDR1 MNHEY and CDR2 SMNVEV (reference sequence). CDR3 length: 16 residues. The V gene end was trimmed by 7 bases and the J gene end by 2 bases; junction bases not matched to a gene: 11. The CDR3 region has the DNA TGTGCCAGCAATCGGATAATTGGGACAGCCTACAATGAGCAGTTCTTC. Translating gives CASNRIIGTAYNEQFF.

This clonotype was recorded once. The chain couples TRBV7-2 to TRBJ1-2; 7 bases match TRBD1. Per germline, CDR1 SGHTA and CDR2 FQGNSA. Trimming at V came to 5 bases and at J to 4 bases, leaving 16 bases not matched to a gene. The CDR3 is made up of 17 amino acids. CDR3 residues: CASSHPGQRPLIYGYTF. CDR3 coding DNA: TGTGCCAGCAGCCACCCGGGACAGAGACCTCTGATCTATGGCTACACCTTC.

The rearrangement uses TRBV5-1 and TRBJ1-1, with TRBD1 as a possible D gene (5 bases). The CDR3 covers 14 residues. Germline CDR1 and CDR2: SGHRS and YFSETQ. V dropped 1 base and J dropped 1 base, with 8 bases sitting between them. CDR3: CASSLYQGNTEAFF. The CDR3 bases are TGCGCCAGCAGCTTGTATCAGGGGAACACTGAAGCTTTCTTT. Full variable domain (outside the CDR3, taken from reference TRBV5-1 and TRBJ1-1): KAGVTQTPRYLIKTRGQQVTLSCSPISGHRSVSWYQQTPGQGLQFLFEYFSETQRNKGNFPGRFSGRQFSNSRSEMNVSTLELGDSALYLCASSLYQGNTEAFFGQGTRLTVV.

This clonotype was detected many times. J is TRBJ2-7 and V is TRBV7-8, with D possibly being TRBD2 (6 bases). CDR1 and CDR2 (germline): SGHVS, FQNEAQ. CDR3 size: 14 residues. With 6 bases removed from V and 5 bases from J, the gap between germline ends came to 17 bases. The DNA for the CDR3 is TGTGCCAGCAGTGGCGGGGCGCTTAACCACGAGCAGTACTTC. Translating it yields CASSGGALNHEQYF. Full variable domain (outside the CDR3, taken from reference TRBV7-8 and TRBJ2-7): GAGVSQSPRYKVAKRGQDVALRCDPISGHVSLFWYQQALGQGPEFLTYFQNEAQLDKSGLPSDRFFAERPEGSVSTLKIQRTQQEDSAVYLCASSGGALNHEQYFGPGTRLTVT.

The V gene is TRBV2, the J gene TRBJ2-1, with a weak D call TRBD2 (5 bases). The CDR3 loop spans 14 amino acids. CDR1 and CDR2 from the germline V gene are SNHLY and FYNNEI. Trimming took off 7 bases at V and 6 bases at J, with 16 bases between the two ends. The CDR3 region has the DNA TGTGCCAGCACCGTCTGGGGAGACGGCAATGAGCAGTTCTTC. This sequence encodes CASTVWGDGNEQFF.

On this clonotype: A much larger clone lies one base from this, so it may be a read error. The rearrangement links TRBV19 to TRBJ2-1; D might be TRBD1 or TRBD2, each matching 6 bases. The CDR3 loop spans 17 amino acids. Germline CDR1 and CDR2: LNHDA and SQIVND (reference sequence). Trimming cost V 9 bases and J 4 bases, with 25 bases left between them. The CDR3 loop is CARGGGGTPPTYNEQFF. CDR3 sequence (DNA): TGTGCCAGAGGGGGTGGCGGGACCCCTCCAACGTACAATGAGCAGTTCTTC.

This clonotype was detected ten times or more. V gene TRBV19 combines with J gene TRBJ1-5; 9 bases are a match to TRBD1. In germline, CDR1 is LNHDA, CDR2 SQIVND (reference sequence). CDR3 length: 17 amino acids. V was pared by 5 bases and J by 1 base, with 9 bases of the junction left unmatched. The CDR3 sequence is CASSSPPGTGSNQPQHF. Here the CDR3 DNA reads TGTGCCAGTAGTTCTCCGCCCGGGACAGGGAGCAATCAGCCCCAGCATTTT.

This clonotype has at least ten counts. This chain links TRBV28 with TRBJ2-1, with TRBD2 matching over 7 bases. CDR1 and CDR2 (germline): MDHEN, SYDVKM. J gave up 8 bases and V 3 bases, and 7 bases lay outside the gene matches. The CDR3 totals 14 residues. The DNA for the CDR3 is TGTGCCAGCAGTTTCGGCGGGAGAGGGGATGAGCAGTTCTTC. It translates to CASSFGGRGDEQFF.

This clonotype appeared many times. For the CDR3, the DNA is TGTGCCAGCAGTTTATCAGGGACCATCGCCACTGAAGCTTTCTTT. Translating gives CASSLSGTIATEAFF. V and J are TRBV12-3 or TRBV12-4 and TRBJ1-1; tentative D call: TRBD1 (5 bases). The CDR3 spans 15 residues. The V end lost 2 bases, the J end lost 4 bases, and 14 bases lay between the germline ends.

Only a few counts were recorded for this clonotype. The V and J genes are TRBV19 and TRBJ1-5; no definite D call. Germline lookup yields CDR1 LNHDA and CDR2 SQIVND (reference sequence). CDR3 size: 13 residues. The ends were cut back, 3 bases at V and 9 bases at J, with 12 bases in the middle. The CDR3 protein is CASSIKVLGPQHF. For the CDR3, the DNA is TGTGCCAGTAGTATCAAGGTTCTAGGGCCCCAGCATTTT. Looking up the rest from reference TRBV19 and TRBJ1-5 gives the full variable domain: DGGITQSPKYLFRKEGQNVTLSCEQNLNHDAMYWYRQDPGQGLRLIYYSQIVNDFQKGDIAEGYSVSREKKESFPLTVTSAQKNPTAFYLCASSIKVLGPQHFGDGTRLSIL.